The 15 T cell receptor beta chains reported below all come from one sample, sequenced in a study of T cell changes during pregnancy in multiple sclerosis. TCRdb's copy holds only in-frame clones and misses some; the assay was immunoSEQ multiplex PCR. The sample yields tens of thousands of clones, about 91% seen once. Source: peripheral blood, taken before pregnancy. All receptors derive from a female donor with multiple sclerosis, enrolled in a pregnancy study.

V and J are TRBV27 and TRBJ2-1; 15 nucleotides line up with TRBD2. Trimming cost V 4 bases and J 10 bases; bases outside gene matches: 8. Germline values: CDR1 MNHEY, CDR2 SMNVEV (reference sequence). The CDR3 covers 16 residues. The CDR3 DNA follows: TGTGCCAGCAGTTCCCCCATGGGACTAGCGGGGGGCGAGCAGTTCTTC. Its protein product is CASSSPMGLAGGEQFF.

This clone has a single count. The rearrangement links TRBV29-1 to TRBJ2-3; TRBD2 matches at 12 bases. V dropped 5 bases and J dropped 2; count of bases not matched to a gene: 5. Germline V gene sequence: CDR1 SQVTM, CDR2 ANQGSEA. The CDR3 totals 15 residues. CDR3 sequence reads: CSVPTSGGHTDTQYF. DNA for the CDR3: TGCAGCGTTCCGACTAGCGGGGGACACACAGATACGCAGTATTTT.

This clone showed up just a few times. The CDR3 coding sequence is TGTGCCAGCAGCTATTACAGGGGCACTGAAGCTTTCTTT. The encoded protein is CASSYYRGTEAFF. The rearrangement links TRBV6-5 to TRBJ1-1; 7 bases map to TRBD1. The CDR3 runs to 13 residues. Trimming took 6 bases from V and 4 from J; bases not matched to a gene: 5. Germline assignment: CDR1 MNHEY and CDR2 SVGAGI.

The chain is built from TRBV19 and TRBJ2-5, with a tentative D call TRBD1 (5 bases). V was trimmed by 6 bases and J by 7 bases, leaving 21 bases between them. This CDR3 has 15 residues. Germline V gene sequence: CDR1 LNHDA, CDR2 SQIVND (reference sequence). The CDR3: CASRALGQGRGTQYF. The CDR3 nucleotides are TGTGCCAGTAGAGCCCTAGGGCAGGGTCGCGGGACCCAGTACTTC. The full variable domain, completed using reference TRBV19 and TRBJ2-5, is DGGITQSPKYLFRKEGQNVTLSCEQNLNHDAMYWYRQDPGQGLRLIYYSQIVNDFQKGDIAEGYSVSREKKESFPLTVTSAQKNPTAFYLCASRALGQGRGTQYFGPGTRLLVL.

J is TRBJ1-1 and V is TRBV7-6, with D possibly matching TRBD1 (5 bases). Trimming cost V 5 bases and J 4 bases, with 11 bases left between them. Germline-derived CDR1 and CDR2 are SGHVS and FNYEAQ. This CDR3 comprises 13 residues. The chain's CDR3 is CASSEGQGTEAFF. The CDR3 DNA is TGTGCCAGCAGCGAAGGTCAGGGCACTGAAGCTTTCTTT. The whole variable domain, filled in from reference TRBV7-6 and TRBJ1-1, reads GAGVSQSPRYKVTKRGQDVALRCDPISGHVSLYWYRQALGQGPEFLTYFNYEAQQDKSGLPNDRFSAERPEGSISTLTIQRTEQRDSAMYRCASSEGQGTEAFFGQGTRLTVV.

The chain couples TRBV18 to TRBJ1-6; D call uncertain. This CDR3 region has 14 residues. The germline CDR1 and CDR2 sequences are KGHSH and LQKENI. V lost 5 bases to trimming and J lost 8 bases, with 13 bases between them. The CDR3 region is CASSTTDSDSPLHF. CDR3 nucleotide sequence: TGTGCCAGCTCAACCACGGACTCTGATTCACCCCTCCACTTT.

This CDR3 is CASSMGDSYSYEQYF. The CDR3, as DNA: TGTGCCAGTAGTATGGGGGACAGTTACTCCTACGAGCAGTACTTC. The J gene is TRBJ2-7, the V gene TRBV19, with 7 bases aligning to TRBD1. The germline V gene encodes CDR1 LNHDA and CDR2 SQIVND (reference sequence). Trimming removed 3 bases from V and 0 bases from J; junction bases left unmatched: 5. CDR3 length: 15 residues.

This chain joins TRBV11-1 and TRBJ1-1; possible D gene TRBD1, 5 bases. In germline, CDR1 is SGHAT, CDR2 FQDESV (reference sequence). This CDR3 is built from 18 residues. The V end lost 1 base, the J end lost 1 base, and 19 bases lay between the germline ends. The CDR3 sequence: CASSLVRTKLGQNTEAFF. The CDR3 DNA is TGTGCCAGCAGCTTAGTACGAACCAAACTTGGACAGAACACTGAAGCTTTCTTT.

V gene TRBV29-1 combines with J gene TRBJ2-3, with D unresolved. The CDR3 contains 13 residues. The germline V gene has CDR1 SQVTM and CDR2 ANQGSEA. V was clipped by 8 bases and J by 4 bases, with 16 bases between them. CDR3 sequence: CSPYRSSPDTQYF. CDR3 nucleotide sequence: TGCAGCCCCTATCGGTCGTCCCCAGATACGCAGTATTTT.

V gene TRBV5-1 combines with J gene TRBJ1-1; tentative D call: TRBD1 (5 bases). This CDR3 has 14 residues. The germline V gene encodes CDR1 SGHRS and CDR2 YFSETQ. Deletions cut 7 bases from V and 1 base from J, with 14 bases between. Written as DNA, the CDR3 is TGCGCCAGCGCACCAGACAGTAGGAACACTGAAGCTTTCTTT. This translates into CASAPDSRNTEAFF.

This clone has a single count. The rearrangement joins TRBV19 to TRBJ1-1; D is ambiguous. The CDR3 sequence is 11 residues long. With 8 bases removed from V and 5 bases from J, the gap between germline ends came to 9 bases. CDR1 is LNHDA and CDR2 is SQIVND in the germline V gene (reference sequence). Here the CDR3 DNA reads TGTGCCAGTCAGAGACTTACTGAAGCTTTCTTT. Protein product: CASQRLTEAFF.

This chain links TRBV2 with TRBJ2-2; the D is unclear. The CDR3 loop spans 12 amino acids. Germline V gene sequence: CDR1 SNHLY, CDR2 FYNNEI. Trimming took off 5 bases at V and 3 bases at J, with 4 bases between the two ends. CDR3 bases: TGTGCCAGCAGTATATACACCGGGGAGCTGTTTTTT. Protein sequence: CASSIYTGELFF.

The V gene is TRBV6-5, the J gene TRBJ1-2, with TRBD1 as a possible D gene (5 bases). CDR3 size: 12 residues. Per the germline V gene, CDR1 is MNHEY and CDR2 is SVGAGI. The V and J ends lost 2 bases and 8 bases respectively, with 9 bases between them. The CDR3 region is CASSYTSGGYTF. DNA for the CDR3: TGTGCCAGCAGTTACACTTCAGGGGGCTACACCTTC.

The J gene is TRBJ2-1, the V gene TRBV4-1, with TRBD2 matching 16 bases. V dropped 3 bases and J dropped 0; count of bases not matched to a gene: 8. This CDR3 spans 20 amino acids. The germline CDR1 and CDR2 sequences are MGHRA and YSYEKL. CDR3 loop: CASSHPGLAGGHGSYNEQFF. The DNA of the CDR3 is TGCGCCAGCAGCCATCCGGGACTAGCGGGGGGGCATGGCTCCTACAATGAGCAGTTCTTC.

The chain is built from TRBV7-3 and TRBJ2-1; D remains ambiguous. Trimming left V 1 base short and J 7 bases short, with 8 bases between. The germline V gene has CDR1 SGHTA and CDR2 FQGTGA. There are 13 residues in the CDR3. CDR3 sequence: CASSLNPRNEQFF. The DNA of the CDR3 is TGTGCCAGCAGCTTAAACCCCAGGAATGAGCAGTTCTTC.